This TCR beta chain was profiled in a study of cytomegalovirus exposure and HLA in healthy donors. With respect to this clone: The antigen is not known.

With 60 Vbeta and 13 Jbeta primers, the PCR was carried out. The assay was immunoSEQ multiplex PCR, and TCRdb's table has in-frame clones only and misses some. In the table there are about 55,000 clones, around 79% of which are singletons. Study-wide results and caveats: Some TCR beta chains (roughly 160 of them) were listed as cytomegalovirus-associated. In a later analysis, V- and J-gene trimming of beta chains associated with a DCLRE1C missense variant, replicated independently.

Source material: PBMCs. The source is a female donor in good health and CMV-seronegative.

This chain's CDR3 is CASVRTGPALDTQYF. The CDR3 DNA follows: TGTGCCAGCGTTAGGACAGGGCCTGCACTAGATACGCAGTATTTT. This rearrangement joins TRBV25-1 to TRBJ2-3; 8 positions agree with TRBD1. Per germline, CDR1 MGHDK and CDR2 SYGVNS. This CDR3 region has 15 residues. The J segment lost 5 bases and the V segment lost 8 bases, leaving 12 bases of the junction unmatched.